The rows below give T cell receptor beta chains drawn from one sample of a study of blood T cell repertoires in COVID-19. Profiling relied on immunoSEQ multiplex PCR, and the TCRdb table lists in-frame clones only, not all of them. The sample records over 250,000 clones, around 86% being singletons. The sequencing input was peripheral blood. Receptors originate from a woman in her thirties or forties who had recovered from COVID-19. Each CDR3 is given with its conserved first and last residue. D genes are given only for firm matches. Size is omitted from some rows. Given values are once, few, many or a class for expanded clones.

d_gene,v_gene,abundance,j_gene,CDR3aa,CDR3nt
TRBD1,TRBV3-1/TRBV3-2,.,TRBJ1-2,CASSALTGAYGYTF,TGTGCCAGCAGCGCACTGACAGGGGCATATGGCTACACCTTC
.,TRBV9,.,TRBJ1-6,CASSVAGSYNSPLHF,TGTGCCAGCAGCGTAGCAGGCAGCTATAATTCACCCCTCCACTTT
TRBD2,TRBV10-3,.,TRBJ2-2,CAIRSGGNTGELFF,TGTGCCATCAGGAGCGGGGGAAACACCGGGGAGCTGTTTTTT
.,TRBV19,once,TRBJ2-3,CASSISGYADTQYF,TGTGCCAGTAGTATATCGGGTTATGCAGATACGCAGTATTTT
TRBD1,TRBV6-5,once,TRBJ2-7,CASSRGDRVAVEQYF,TGTGCCAGCAGTCGTGGGGACAGGGTGGCGGTGGAGCAGTACTTC
.,TRBV15,.,TRBJ2-1,CATSSKTPYNEQFF,TGTGCCACCAGCTCCAAGACTCCCTACAATGAGCAGTTCTTC
TRBD1,TRBV2,.,TRBJ2-5,CASSGSGTGWQETQYF,TGTGCCAGCAGTGGGTCCGGGACAGGGTGGCAAGAGACCCAGTACTTC
.,TRBV10-3,.,TRBJ2-3,CAIRVDRQDTQYF,TGTGCCATCAGAGTAGACAGGCAAGATACGCAGTATTTT
TRBD1,TRBV7-9,few,TRBJ1-2,CASSFVRQGNYGYTF,TGTGCCAGCAGTTTCGTCCGACAGGGGAACTATGGCTACACCTTC
.,TRBV5-1,once,TRBJ2-1,CASSLIQGSYNEQFF,TGCGCCAGCAGCTTGATCCAGGGTTCCTACAATGAGCAGTTCTTC
TRBD1,TRBV7-2,.,TRBJ1-1,CASSLADRAATEAFF,TGTGCCAGCAGCCTTGCTGACAGGGCTGCGACTGAAGCTTTCTTT
.,TRBV7-2,.,TRBJ2-7,CASSVAADTSSYEQYF,TGTGCCAGCAGCGTCGCGGCGGACACGAGCTCCTACGAGCAGTACTTC
TRBD1,TRBV19,.,TRBJ2-7,CASRYRGQGTSSYEQYF,TGTGCCAGCCGATACCGGGGACAGGGGACGTCCTCCTACGAGCAGTACTTC
.,TRBV5-1,.,TRBJ1-1,CASSRNGVEAFF,TGCGCCAGCAGCCGCAACGGGGTTGAAGCTTTCTTT
.,TRBV7-2,.,TRBJ1-5,CASSLTGNQPQHF,TGTGCCAGCAGCCTAACAGGGAATCAGCCCCAGCATTTT
.,TRBV29-1,.,TRBJ1-2,CSVVSGRDGYTF,TGCAGCGTTGTTTCTGGTCGGGATGGCTACACCTTC
.,TRBV7-3,.,TRBJ2-2,CASSLGGVGTGELFF,TGTGCCAGCAGCTTAGGCGGGGTTGGTACCGGGGAGCTGTTTTTT
TRBD1,TRBV6-4,.,TRBJ1-2,CASRLGTGDYGYTF,TGTGCCAGCAGACTCGGGACAGGGGACTATGGCTACACCTTC
TRBD1,TRBV15,.,TRBJ2-1,CATSRDYRSGGDEQFF,TGTGCCACCAGCAGAGATTATAGGTCAGGGGGCGATGAGCAGTTCTTC
TRBD1,TRBV18,.,TRBJ1-1,CASSPSGQGILNTEAFF,TGTGCCAGCTCCCCTTCGGGACAGGGAATTTTGAACACTGAAGCTTTCTTT